The clone carrying this T cell receptor beta chain has a single count. Its antigen is not known. The study ran its PCR with 60 Vbeta and 13 Jbeta primers. This table comes from immunoSEQ multiplex PCR, and its TCRdb copy is limited to in-frame clones, with some not included. The profile shows tens of thousands of clones, 65% to 70% of them singletons. This record belongs to a study of cytomegalovirus exposure and HLA in healthy donors. As for the study in general: There were around 390 genotyped donors. Of these, roughly 80% fell in the genetic ancestry cluster associated with self-reported Caucasian donors. Broader study findings: V- and J-gene trimming in TCR beta was tied to a missense DCLRE1C variant by an analysis performed later. The likely origin of a cluster of highly shared sequence variants was a sequencing artifact.

Trimming cost V 3 bases and J 4 bases, with 15 bases left between them. This CDR3 has 14 residues. Germline V gene data show CDR1 as GTSNPN and CDR2 as SVGIG (reference sequence). The sequence was obtained from a man aged 35 to 55 in good health and CMV-seropositive. Sequenced sample: PBMCs. The chain is built from TRBV30 and TRBJ1-2; maybe TRBD1 (6 bases). The CDR3: CAWRFPGVIYGYTF. The CDR3 DNA follows: TGTGCCTGGAGGTTCCCAGGGGTTATCTATGGCTACACCTTC.